The rows below give T cell receptor beta chains drawn from one sample of a study of glioma-infiltrating T cells after dendritic cell vaccination. Repertoires were generated with immunoSEQ multiplex PCR, while TCRdb's copy carries only in-frame clones and drops some. The table includes roughly 100,000 clones, 90% detected once. The sample in question was blood, obtained after dendritic cell vaccination. These receptors originate from a human donor with glioblastoma. Each CDR3 is given with its conserved first and last residue. A D gene is named only where the DNA matches it firmly. Rows may omit the clone size; those that give it use once, few, many or a size class.

size	J	V	D	DNA	CDR3
NA	TRBJ2-1	TRBV5-1	NA	TGCGCCAGCAGTGATAGACAGTACAATGAGCAGTTCTTC	CASSDRQYNEQFF
NA	TRBJ1-2	TRBV6-6	NA	TGTGCCAGCAGTTACACGACAGACTATGGCTACACCTTC	CASSYTTDYGYTF
NA	TRBJ2-5	TRBV10-3	TRBD2	TGTGCCATCTCTTTGGGACTAGCGGGAGCTGCAGAGACCCAGTACTTC	CAISLGLAGAAETQYF
once	TRBJ2-7	TRBV2	TRBD1	TGTGCCAGAGGACAGGGGGTCGAGCAGTACTTC	CARGQGVEQYF
NA	TRBJ2-2	TRBV27	TRBD1	TGTGCCAGCACAGCGCCAGGGGGAACCGGGGAGCTGTTTTTT	CASTAPGGTGELFF
NA	TRBJ2-1	TRBV5-1	NA	TGCGCCAGCAGCGCGGGGGCCTCAAGCTCCTACAATGAGCAGTTCTTC	CASSAGASSSYNEQFF
NA	TRBJ1-2	TRBV2	NA	TGTGCCAGCAGGCTGACAGCTAACTATGGCTACACCTTC	CASRLTANYGYTF
NA	TRBJ2-2	TRBV15	TRBD1	TGTGCCACCAGTCCGAGACAGGGCCCGAACACCGGGGAGCTGTTTTTT	CATSPRQGPNTGELFF
NA	TRBJ2-3	TRBV27	NA	TGTGCCAGCAGCCTCGCCGGGGGAGCAGATACGCAGTATTTT	CASSLAGGADTQYF
few	TRBJ2-3	TRBV6-5	TRBD1	TGTGCCAGGAGATATAGGACAGGGTGCACAGATACGCAGTATTTT	CARRYRTGCTDTQYF
NA	TRBJ1-1	TRBV6-5	TRBD1	TGTGCCAGCAGTTACAGGGGGCTGGACACTGAAGCTTTCTTT	CASSYRGLDTEAFF
NA	TRBJ1-1	TRBV28	TRBD1	TGTGCCAGCAGTTTATTGGGACAGATTGAAGCTTTCTTT	CASSLLGQIEAFF
NA	TRBJ1-1	TRBV7-3	NA	TGTGCCAGCAGCTTAAATGGGGCGGGGGGGAACACTGAAGCTTTCTTT	CASSLNGAGGNTEAFF
NA	TRBJ1-2	TRBV6-5	NA	TGTGCCAGCAGTTACCGTGGGGGGATCTATGGCTACACCTTC	CASSYRGGIYGYTF
few	TRBJ2-1	TRBV5-6	NA	TGTGCCAGCAGAACCTCTCGGGGGAGCTCCTACAATGAGCAGTTCTTC	CASRTSRGSSYNEQFF
NA	TRBJ2-7	TRBV5-1	TRBD1	TGCGCCAGCAGCTTGGAACAGGGGTCCTACGAGCAGTACTTC	CASSLEQGSYEQYF
once	TRBJ1-1	TRBV2	TRBD1	TGTGCCAGCAGTATAACGGGACAGGGGCGTGAAGCTTTCTTT	CASSITGQGREAFF
NA	TRBJ1-2	TRBV7-2	NA	TGTGCCAGCAGCTTACTCAGTACTTGGACAGTCTATGGCTACACCTTC	CASSLLSTWTVYGYTF
NA	TRBJ1-6	TRBV30	TRBD1	TGTGCCTGGAGTGCGATCGGGACAGGGGTTTCACCCCTCCACTTT	CAWSAIGTGVSPLHF
NA	TRBJ2-7	TRBV2	NA	TGTGCCAGCAGAAGGGGCTCCTACGAGCAGTACTTC	CASRRGSYEQYF
NA	TRBJ2-7	TRBV4-1	NA	TGCGCCAGCAGCCAAACCCGGGACATCATGCCCATCCTATACGAGCAGTACTTC	CASSQTRDIMPILYEQYF
NA	TRBJ1-1	TRBV30	TRBD1	TGTGCCTGGAGTGTGCCAGGGGGTTGGACTGAAGCTTTCTTT	CAWSVPGGWTEAFF
once	TRBJ1-4	TRBV4-1	TRBD1	TGCGCCAGCAGACCGACAGGGAATGGTAATAATGAAAAACTGTTTTTT	CASRPTGNGNNEKLFF